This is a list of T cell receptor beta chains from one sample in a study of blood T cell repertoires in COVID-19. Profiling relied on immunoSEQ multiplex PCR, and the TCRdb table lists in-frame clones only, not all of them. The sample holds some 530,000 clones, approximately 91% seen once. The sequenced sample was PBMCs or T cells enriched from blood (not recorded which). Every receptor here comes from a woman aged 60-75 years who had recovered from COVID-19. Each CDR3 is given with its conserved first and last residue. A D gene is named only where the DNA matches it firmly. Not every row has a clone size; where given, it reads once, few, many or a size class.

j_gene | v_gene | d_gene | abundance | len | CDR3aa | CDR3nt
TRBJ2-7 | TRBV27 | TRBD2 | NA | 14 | CASSLTSGGFKQYF | TGTGCCAGCAGTTTAACTAGCGGGGGATTTAAGCAGTACTTC
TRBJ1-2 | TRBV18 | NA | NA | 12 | CASCGGGYGYTF | TGTGCCAGCTGTGGGGGGGGCTATGGCTACACCTTC
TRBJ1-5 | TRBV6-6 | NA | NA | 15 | CASKPRTDSNQPQHF | TGTGCCAGCAAACCAAGGACAGATAGCAATCAGCCCCAGCATTTT
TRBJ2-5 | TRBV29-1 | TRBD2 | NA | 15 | CSVEGGLAGGETQYF | TGCAGCGTTGAAGGGGGACTAGCGGGGGGTGAAACCCAGTACTTC
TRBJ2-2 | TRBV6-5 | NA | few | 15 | CASSYKGGYSGELFF | TGTGCCAGCAGTTACAAGGGGGGGTACTCCGGGGAGCTGTTTTTT
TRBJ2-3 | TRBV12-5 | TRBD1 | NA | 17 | CASGLGGTGGRGDTQYF | TGTGCTAGTGGTTTGGGTGGGACAGGGGGCCGTGGAGATACGCAGTATTTT
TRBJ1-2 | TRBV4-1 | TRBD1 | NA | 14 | CASSQPRDRGGYTF | TGCGCCAGCAGCCAGCCACGGGACAGGGGTGGCTACACCTTC
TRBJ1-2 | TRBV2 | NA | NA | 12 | CASSVSSLGDTF | TGTGCCAGCAGCGTCTCGTCCTTAGGAGACACCTTC
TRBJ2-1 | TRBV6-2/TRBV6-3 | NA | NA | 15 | CASSYGDNSYNEQFF | TGTGCCAGCAGTTACGGGGACAACTCCTACAATGAGCAGTTCTTC
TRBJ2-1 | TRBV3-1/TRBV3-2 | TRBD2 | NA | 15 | CASSQVGTKGLEQFF | TGTGCCAGCAGCCAAGTTGGGACTAAGGGCCTTGAGCAGTTCTTC
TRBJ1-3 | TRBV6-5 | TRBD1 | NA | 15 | CASSPGTGRTNTIYF | TGTGCCAGCAGTCCCGGGACAGGGAGGACAAACACCATATATTTT
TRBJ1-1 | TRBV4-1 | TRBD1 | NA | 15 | CASSQTGGLNTEAFF | TGCGCCAGCAGCCAAACAGGGGGGCTGAACACTGAAGCTTTCTTT
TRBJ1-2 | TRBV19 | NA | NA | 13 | CASRGLSNYGYTF | TGTGCCAGTAGGGGACTATCTAACTATGGCTACACCTTC
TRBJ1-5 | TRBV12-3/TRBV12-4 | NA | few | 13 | CASSLAYDQPQHF | TGTGCCAGCAGTTTGGCATATGATCAGCCCCAGCATTTT
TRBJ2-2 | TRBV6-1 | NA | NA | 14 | CASSESGYTGELFF | TGTGCCAGCAGTGAATCCGGGTACACCGGGGAGCTGTTTTTT
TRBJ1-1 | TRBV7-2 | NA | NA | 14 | CASSLARFNTEAFF | TGTGCCAGCAGCTTAGCGAGGTTTAACACTGAAGCTTTCTTT
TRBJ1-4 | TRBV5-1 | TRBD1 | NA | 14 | CASSLTGVEEKLFF | TGCGCCAGCAGCCTGACAGGGGTAGAGGAAAAACTGTTTTTT
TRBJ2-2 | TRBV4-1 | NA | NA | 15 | CASSRFVEYTGELFF | TGCGCCAGCAGCCGGTTTGTCGAGTACACCGGGGAGCTGTTTTTT
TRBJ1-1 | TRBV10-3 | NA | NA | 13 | CAISEFSGTEAFF | TGTGCCATCAGTGAGTTCTCAGGGACTGAAGCTTTCTTT
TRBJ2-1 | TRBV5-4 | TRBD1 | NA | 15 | CASSLGQGVYNEQFF | TGTGCCAGCAGCTTGGGTCAGGGGGTCTACAATGAGCAGTTCTTC
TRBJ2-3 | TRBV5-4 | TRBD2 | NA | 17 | CASSLAGLRGGTDTQYF | TGTGCCAGCAGCTTGGCCGGTCTGCGGGGGGGCACAGATACGCAGTATTTT
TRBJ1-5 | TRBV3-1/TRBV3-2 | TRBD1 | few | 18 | CASSQEPGQGTGDQPQHF | TGTGCCAGCAGCCAAGAGCCGGGACAGGGAACGGGGGATCAGCCCCAGCATTTT
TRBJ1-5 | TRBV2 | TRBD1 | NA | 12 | CAGGTVNQPQHF | TGTGCCGGAGGGACAGTCAATCAGCCCCAGCATTTT
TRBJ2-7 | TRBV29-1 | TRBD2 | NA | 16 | CSVEMELAGAPYEQYF | TGCAGCGTTGAGATGGAGCTAGCGGGGGCTCCCTACGAGCAGTACTTC
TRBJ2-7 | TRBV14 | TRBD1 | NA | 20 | CASSLKPPTGTGDSSYEQYF | TGTGCCAGCAGCCTCAAACCGCCCACCGGGACAGGGGATAGCTCCTACGAGCAGTACTTC
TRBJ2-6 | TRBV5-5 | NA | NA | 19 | CASSLATGIVYSGANVLTF | TGTGCCAGCAGCTTGGCTACAGGGATCGTTTACTCTGGGGCCAACGTCCTGACTTTC
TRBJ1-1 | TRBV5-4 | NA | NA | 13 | CASFGTSNTEAFF | TGTGCCAGCTTCGGGACTTCGAACACTGAAGCTTTCTTT
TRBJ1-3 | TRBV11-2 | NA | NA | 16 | CASSLRSLVSGNTIYF | TGTGCCAGCAGCCTAAGGAGTCTCGTCTCTGGAAACACCATATATTTT
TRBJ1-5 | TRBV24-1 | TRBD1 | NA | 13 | CATKQGEAQPQHF | TGTGCCACCAAACAGGGGGAGGCTCAGCCCCAGCATTTT
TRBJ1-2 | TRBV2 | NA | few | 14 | CASSETVTGRGYTF | TGTGCCAGCAGTGAAACCGTCACAGGGAGAGGCTACACCTTC
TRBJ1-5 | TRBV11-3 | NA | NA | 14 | CASSLSGTNQPQHF | TGTGCCAGCAGCTTGTCAGGGACTAATCAGCCCCAGCATTTT
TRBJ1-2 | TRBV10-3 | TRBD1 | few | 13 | CAAASGQGYGYTF | TGTGCCGCCGCCTCGGGACAGGGTTATGGCTACACCTTC
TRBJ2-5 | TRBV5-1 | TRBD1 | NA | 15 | CASSLVGTGEETQYF | TGCGCCAGCAGCTTGGTTGGGACAGGGGAAGAGACCCAGTACTTC
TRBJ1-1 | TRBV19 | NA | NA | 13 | CASSISENTEAFF | TGTGCCAGTAGTATAAGCGAGAACACTGAAGCTTTCTTT
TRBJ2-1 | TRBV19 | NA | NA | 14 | CASSSRQNYNEQFF | TGTGCCAGTAGTTCGAGACAGAATTACAATGAGCAGTTCTTC
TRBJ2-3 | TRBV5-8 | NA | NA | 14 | CASSLGLARDTQYF | TGTGCCAGCAGCTTGGGGCTAGCTCGAGATACGCAGTATTTT
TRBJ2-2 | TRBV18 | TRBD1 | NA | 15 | CASSPWTGEAGELFF | TGTGCCAGCTCACCGTGGACAGGGGAGGCGGGGGAGCTGTTTTTT
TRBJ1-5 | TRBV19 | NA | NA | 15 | CASSIDRGSNQPQHF | TGTGCCAGTAGTATAGACAGGGGTAGCAATCAGCCCCAGCATTTT
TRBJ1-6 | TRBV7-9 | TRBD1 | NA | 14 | CASSRTGDGSPLHF | TGTGCCAGCAGCCGGACAGGGGACGGTTCACCCCTCCACTTT
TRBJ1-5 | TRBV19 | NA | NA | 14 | CASSNYYSNQPQHF | TGTGCCAGTAGCAACTACTATAGCAATCAGCCCCAGCATTTT
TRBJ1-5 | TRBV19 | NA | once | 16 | CASSPQPTFRNQPQHF | TGTGCCAGTAGTCCCCAACCGACATTCCGAAATCAGCCCCAGCATTTT
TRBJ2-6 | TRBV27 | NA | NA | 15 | CASSLSFSGANVLTF | TGTGCCAGCAGTTTATCCTTCTCTGGGGCCAACGTCCTGACTTTC
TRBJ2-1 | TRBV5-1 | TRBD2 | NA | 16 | CASSLSERGPYNEQFF | TGCGCCAGCAGCTTGTCGGAGCGGGGGCCCTACAATGAGCAGTTCTTC